The clone carrying this T cell receptor (beta chain) turned up a few times. What it binds is not known. These data originate in a study of CD8 T cells in Susac syndrome. Germline V CDR1 and CDR2: SGHKS, YYEKEE (reference sequence). The CDR3 contains 14 residues. The trim removed 4 bases at V and 0 bases at J, leaving 2 bases unmatched. Study results and limitations: Regarding the TCR sequencing and HLA analysis, the study admitted that a relatively small number of individuals were involved.

Reverse transcription used about 0.45 to 1 ug RNA and random hexamers. Amplification of TCR beta CDR3 used immunoSEQ multiplex PCR across 54 Vbeta and 13 Jbeta. TCRdb re-analysed the immunoSEQ multiplex PCR reads in MiXCR, keeping a single row per CDR3 protein. The sample has about 300,000 distinct CDR3 sequences; 65% to 90% are singletons. High-throughput TCR beta sequencing covered peripheral CD8+ and CD4+ T cells. TEMRA cells were FACS-enriched and CD8+ and CD4+ T cells negatively isolated. V is TRBV5-5 and J is TRBJ1-1; 8 bases agree with TRBD1. Sequencing input: CD8+ T cells from PBMCs. This sequence originates from a human donor with multiple sclerosis. The CDR3 coding sequence is TGTGCCAGCAGCCGGGACAGGATGAACACTGAAGCTTTCTTT. It is translated as CASSRDRMNTEAFF.